Sequencing of this T cell receptor (beta chain) was carried out in a study of regulatory T cells in long-lasting Graves disease (dated by TCRdb to the early 2020s). The study in broad terms: Antithyroid drugs had been taken for less than 3 months by newly diagnosed Graves' disease patients. Patients with persistent Graves' disease were compared with patients with newly diagnosed Graves' disease using TCR sequencing and RNA sequencing of peripheral blood. The study took place in China and was registered as a clinical trial. A total of about 33 samples underwent TCR sequencing, from about 13 patients with persistent Graves' disease and approximately 20 patients with newly diagnosed Graves' disease. Broader findings and caveats from the paper: Patients with persistent disease shared more public clonotypes (fewer than 3,000) than newly diagnosed patients did (approximately 970). TRBV28, TRBJ1-2 and TRBJ2-5 were preferentially used in persistent disease, while TRBV20-1 and TRBJ2-1 were favored in newly diagnosed disease. Because the primary lesion, thyroid tissue, could not be accessed, the study looked at peripheral blood alone. Sequencing and analysis were limited to the TCR beta chain. Compared with newly diagnosed patients, patients with persistent Graves' disease had lower TCR Shannon entropy and fewer highly expanded clones, which suggests clonal expansion. The authors noted that the small sample size was a limitation that may lower accuracy.

Its CDR3 holds 14 amino acids, cysteine through phenylalanine. The only DNA kept is the CDR3, 42 bases in frame from the first base. The germline V gene encodes CDR1 SGDLS and CDR2 YYNGEE. Deletion took 4 bases off V and 5 bases off J, with a span of 13 bases between the germline ends. This clonotype was picked up many times. The antigen this receptor binds is unknown. Within one base of it there is no much larger clone, and no base qualities were kept. Library preparation used multiplex PCR. The instrument given in TCRdb is Illumina HiSeq 4000. CDR3 regions were amplified by Arm-PCR with iRepertoire HTBI primers to construct TCR beta libraries. Before sequencing, the PCR products went through gel purification. Turning to the authors' computational methods: Gene usage analysis of CDR3 amino acid clonotypes relied on the roughly 64 TRBV and about 15 TRBJ segments identified across samples. Filtered high-quality paired reads were merged into contigs using COPE and FqMerger. BLAST was used to align contigs to IMGT TRBV, TRBD and TRBJ reference genes, with CDR3 defined following IMGT. Highly expanded clones were defined as clonotypes with a frequency above 0.1%. Shannon entropy served as the measure of repertoire diversity, while the Gini coefficient captured V-J evenness. Clonotypes shared by more than one individual were considered public. The public reads were run again by TCRdb, first through fastp at Q25 and then through MiXCR, and only productive beta chains were kept. Rows are unified per CDR3 protein, each entry keeping the most common DNA and genes. The V and J calls reflect TCRdb's pipeline rather than the authors' work. For this sample the table gives about 330,000 distinct CDR3 sequences, of which 15% to 20% were detected only once. 20% of the sample is held by the ten biggest clonotypes.

The time point label, as the study defines it: newly diagnosed GD, antithyroid drugs for less than 3 months. For both TCR sequencing and RNA sequencing, RNA was extracted from PBMCs using TRIzol. The diagnosis of Graves' disease was made according to American Thyroid Association guidelines. Recruitment of patients was carried out at an endocrinology department in Xi'an, China. From each patient, approximately 10 milliliters of peripheral blood was collected into an EDTA anticoagulant tube. Ficoll Paque Plus density gradient separation was used to isolate PBMCs, and no further T cell sorting was done. An Agilent 2100 Bioanalyzer and agarose gel were used to assess RNA quality, and a NanoDrop 2000 was used to measure RNA concentration. The same sample was also used in a study of T cells in Graves' hyperthyroidism and ophthalmopathy. Per the second study: Stable Graves' hyperthyroidism was defined as no progression to ophthalmopathy during 18 months of follow-up. The hyperthyroidism patients were between 18 and 65 years old and newly diagnosed, with a disease duration of less than 2 months. Any patient with an uncontrolled infection, another autoimmune disease, pregnancy or lactation was excluded. Diagnoses were based on clinical symptoms, serum thyroxine and TRAb, thyroid ultrasound and orbital computed tomography. For the first round of RT-PCR on the TCR CDR3, the HTBI primer set was used together with the Qiagen OneStep RT-PCR kit. Most expanded thyroid clonotypes (frequency above 0.001) were also detected in blood, suggesting blood repertoires may reflect thyroid immune responses. A 13 V-J signature model separated ophthalmopathy from stable hyperthyroidism, with approximately 86% sensitivity and 81.08% specificity in cross-validation and 80%/75% in testing. In validation, the model predicted progression to ophthalmopathy with roughly 70% sensitivity and roughly 72% specificity, a median of approximately 6.7 months before onset. To identify distinguishing TCR V-J signatures, a discovery cohort of around 100 patients was used, comprising 43 with Graves' ophthalmopathy and some 60 with stable Graves' hyperthyroidism. An independent validation cohort of under 20 hyperthyroidism patients and approximately 15 patients who later progressed to ophthalmopathy tested prospective prediction of ophthalmopathy. The roughly 90 discovery patients were divided at random into training and test sets in a 7:3 ratio. In addition, the study compared T-cell repertoires in thyroid tissue and in blood from about six Graves' hyperthyroidism patients. After sampling, hyperthyroidism patients received methimazole starting at 30 mg daily, and ophthalmopathy patients received high-dose intravenous methylprednisolone. A second multiplex PCR round built the libraries, followed by size selection and purification. Sequencing of the libraries was done on an Illumina HiSeq2000 using paired-end 100 bp reads. Raw data were processed with SOAPnuke, discarding reads with adapters, uncalled bases, mean Phred below 15, or no exact constant-primer or identifier match. High-quality paired reads were merged with COPE v1.2.5, and unique nucleotide sequences were defined as clonotypes. Clonotypes were aligned to IMGT TRBV, TRBD and TRBJ reference segments using MiTCR v1.1. The analysis was restricted to V-J combinations with a frequency above 0.0001, which together covered roughly 99% of the repertoires. The TCS score was defined as F50 (clonal expansion) divided by E x V (chaos), with BLOSUM62-based TCRdist calculated between CDR3 peptides within each V-J. Welch's t-statistics and random forest reduced fewer than 600 V-J features to roughly 13, which were used in a naive Bayes classifier (R e1071). Sample size was not statistically predetermined, and blinding of investigators to group allocation was not performed. The paper describes TCR Vbeta CDR3 sequencing of 135 peripheral blood samples, made up of roughly 40 ophthalmopathy patients, 70 to 80 hyperthyroidism patients and roughly 17 progressor patients.

The sequence links TRBV9 to TRBJ2-1, with no confident D gene call. The material sequenced was peripheral blood mononuclear cells (PBMCs), taken at new diagnosis, from a patient treated with antithyroid drugs. The sequence was collected from a woman younger than 30 with Graves disease. Donor details come from another sample of the same person, matched by shared clones. The sequenced DNA: TGTGCCAGCAGCCCCCGTCGTGGAGACAATGAGCAGTTCTTC. It translates to CASSPRRGDNEQFF.